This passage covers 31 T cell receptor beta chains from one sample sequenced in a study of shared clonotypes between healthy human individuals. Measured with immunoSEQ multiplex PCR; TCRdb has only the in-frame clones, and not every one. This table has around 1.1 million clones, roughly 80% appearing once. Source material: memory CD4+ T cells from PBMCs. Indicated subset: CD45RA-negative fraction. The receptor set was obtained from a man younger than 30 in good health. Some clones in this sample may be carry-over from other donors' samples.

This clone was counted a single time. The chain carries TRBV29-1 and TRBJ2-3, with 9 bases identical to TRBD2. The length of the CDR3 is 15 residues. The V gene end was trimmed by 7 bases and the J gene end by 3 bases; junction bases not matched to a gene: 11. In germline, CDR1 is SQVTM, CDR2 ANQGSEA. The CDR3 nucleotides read TGCAGCGGAACGACTAGCGGCAGCAGAACAGATACGCAGTATTTT. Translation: CSGTTSGSRTDTQYF.

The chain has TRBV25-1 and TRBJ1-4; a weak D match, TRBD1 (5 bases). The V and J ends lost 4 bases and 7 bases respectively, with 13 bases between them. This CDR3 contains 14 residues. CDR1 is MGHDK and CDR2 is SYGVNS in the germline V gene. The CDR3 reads CASSAALGGEKLFF. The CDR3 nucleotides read TGTGCCAGCAGTGCAGCCCTGGGGGGTGAAAAACTGTTTTTT.

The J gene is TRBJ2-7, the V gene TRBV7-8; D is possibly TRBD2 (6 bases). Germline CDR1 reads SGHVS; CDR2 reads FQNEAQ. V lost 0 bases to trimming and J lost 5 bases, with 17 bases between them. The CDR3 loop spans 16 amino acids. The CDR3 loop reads CASSLAAGWALDEQYF. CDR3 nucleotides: TGTGCCAGCAGCTTAGCTGCGGGATGGGCGCTGGACGAGCAGTACTTC.

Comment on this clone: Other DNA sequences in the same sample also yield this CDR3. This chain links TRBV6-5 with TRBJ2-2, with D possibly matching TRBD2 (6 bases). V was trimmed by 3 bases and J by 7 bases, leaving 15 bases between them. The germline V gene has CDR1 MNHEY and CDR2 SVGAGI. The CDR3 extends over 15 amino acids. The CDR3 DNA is TGTGCCAGCAGTTATAGCGGCGGCAAAGGCGGGGAGCTGTTTTTT. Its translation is CASSYSGGKGGELFF.

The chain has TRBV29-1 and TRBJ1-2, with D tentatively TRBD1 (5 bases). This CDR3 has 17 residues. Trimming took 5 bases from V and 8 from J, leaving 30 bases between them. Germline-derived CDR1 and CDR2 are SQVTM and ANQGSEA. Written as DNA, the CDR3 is TGCAGCGTTCCGGATGGAGGTGGAATGGGCAGGGTGCGCGGCTACACCTTC. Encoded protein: CSVPDGGGMGRVRGYTF.

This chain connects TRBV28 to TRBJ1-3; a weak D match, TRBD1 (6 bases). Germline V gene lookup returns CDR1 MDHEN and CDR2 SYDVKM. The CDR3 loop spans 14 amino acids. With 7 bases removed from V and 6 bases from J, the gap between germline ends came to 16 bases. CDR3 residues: CASTLAGVENTIYF. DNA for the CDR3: TGTGCCAGCACCCTTGCAGGGGTGGAAAACACCATATATTTT.

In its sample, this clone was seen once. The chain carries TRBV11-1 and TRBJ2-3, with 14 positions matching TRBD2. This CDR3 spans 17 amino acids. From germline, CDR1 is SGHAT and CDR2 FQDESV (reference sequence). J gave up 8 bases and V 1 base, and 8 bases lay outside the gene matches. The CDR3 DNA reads TGTGCCAGCAGCTTAGGCGGGACTAGCGGGAGTAAGGTTACGCAGTATTTT. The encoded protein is CASSLGGTSGSKVTQYF.

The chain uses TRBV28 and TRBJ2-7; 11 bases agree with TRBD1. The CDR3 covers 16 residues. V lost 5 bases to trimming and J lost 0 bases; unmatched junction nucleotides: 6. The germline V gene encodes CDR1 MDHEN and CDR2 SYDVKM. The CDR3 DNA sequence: TGTGCCAGCAGTCCCTCGGGACAGGGGGACTCCTACGAGCAGTACTTC. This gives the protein CASSPSGQGDSYEQYF.

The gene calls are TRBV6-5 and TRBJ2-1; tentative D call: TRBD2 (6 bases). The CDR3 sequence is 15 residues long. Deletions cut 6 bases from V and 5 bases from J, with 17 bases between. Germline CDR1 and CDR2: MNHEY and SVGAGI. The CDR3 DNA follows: TGTGCCAGCAGAAACCCTTGGACTACTAACAATGAGCAGTTCTTC. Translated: CASRNPWTTNNEQFF.

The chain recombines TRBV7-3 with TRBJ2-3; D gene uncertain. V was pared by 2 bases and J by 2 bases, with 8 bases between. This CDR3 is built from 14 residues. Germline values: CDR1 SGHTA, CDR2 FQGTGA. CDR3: CASSLSSTTDTQYF. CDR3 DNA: TGTGCCAGCAGCTTATCCTCAACCACAGATACGCAGTATTTT.

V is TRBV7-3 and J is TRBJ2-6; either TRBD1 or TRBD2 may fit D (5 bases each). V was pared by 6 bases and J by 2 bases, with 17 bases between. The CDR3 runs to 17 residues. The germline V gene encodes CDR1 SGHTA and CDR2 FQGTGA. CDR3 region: CASSTRPGRTGANVLTF. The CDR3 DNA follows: TGTGCCAGCAGTACCCGACCGGGGCGGACTGGGGCCAACGTCCTGACTTTC.

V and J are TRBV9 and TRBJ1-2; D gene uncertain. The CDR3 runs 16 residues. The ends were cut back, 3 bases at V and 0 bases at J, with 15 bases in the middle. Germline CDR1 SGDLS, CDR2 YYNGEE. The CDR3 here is CASSEGRAGSNYGYTF. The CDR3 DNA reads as TGTGCCAGCAGCGAGGGCCGGGCAGGTTCTAACTATGGCTACACCTTC.

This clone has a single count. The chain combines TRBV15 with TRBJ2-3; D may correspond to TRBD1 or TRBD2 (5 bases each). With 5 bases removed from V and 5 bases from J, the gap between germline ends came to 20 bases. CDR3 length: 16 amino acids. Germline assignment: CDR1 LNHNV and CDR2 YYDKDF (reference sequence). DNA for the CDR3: TGTGCCACCAGCCCCGGGGCCAGCCCTAACGTAGATACGCAGTATTTT. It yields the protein CATSPGASPNVDTQYF.

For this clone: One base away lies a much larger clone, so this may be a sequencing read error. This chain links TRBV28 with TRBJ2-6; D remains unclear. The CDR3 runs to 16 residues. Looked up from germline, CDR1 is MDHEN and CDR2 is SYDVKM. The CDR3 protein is CATTRGSHSGDNVLTF. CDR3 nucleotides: TGTGCCACCACACGAGGATCCCACTCTGGGGACAACGTCCTGACTTTC.

CDR3 residues: CASSPDLAGAGEQYF. CDR3 coding DNA: TGCGCCAGCAGCCCTGACCTAGCGGGAGCCGGAGAGCAGTACTTC. The chain has TRBV5-1 and TRBJ2-7, with TRBD2 matching over 10 bases. V shed 4 bases, J shed 7 bases, and the junction held 11 bases outside the gene matches. Germline CDR1 SGHRS, CDR2 YFSETQ. The CDR3 sequence is 15 residues long.

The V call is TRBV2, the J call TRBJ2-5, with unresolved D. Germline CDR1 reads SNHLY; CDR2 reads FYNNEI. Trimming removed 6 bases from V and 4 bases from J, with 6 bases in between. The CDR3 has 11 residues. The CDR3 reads CASRLAETQYF. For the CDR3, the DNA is TGTGCCAGCAGGCTCGCAGAGACCCAGTACTTC.

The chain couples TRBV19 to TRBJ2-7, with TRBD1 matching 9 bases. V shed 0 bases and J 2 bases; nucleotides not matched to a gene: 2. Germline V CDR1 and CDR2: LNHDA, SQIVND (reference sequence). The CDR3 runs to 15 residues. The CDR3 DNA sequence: TGTGCCAGTAGTATAGATCGGGACAGGGCCTACGAGCAGTACTTC. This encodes CASSIDRDRAYEQYF.

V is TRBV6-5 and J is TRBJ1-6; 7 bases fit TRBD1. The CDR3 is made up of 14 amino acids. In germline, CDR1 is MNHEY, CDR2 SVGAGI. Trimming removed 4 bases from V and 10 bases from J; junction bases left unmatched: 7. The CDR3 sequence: CASSSNRGGSPLHF. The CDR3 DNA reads TGTGCCAGCAGTTCCAACAGGGGTGGATCACCCCTCCACTTT.

The CDR3 sequence: CASSLHGLNYGYTF. The CDR3 coding sequence is TGTGCCAGCAGCTTGCACGGACTTAACTATGGCTACACCTTC. The chain couples TRBV7-2 to TRBJ1-2; D is uncertain. The CDR3 has 14 residues. Germline V CDR1 and CDR2: SGHTA, FQGNSA. Trimming took 3 bases from V and 1 from J, leaving 9 bases between them.

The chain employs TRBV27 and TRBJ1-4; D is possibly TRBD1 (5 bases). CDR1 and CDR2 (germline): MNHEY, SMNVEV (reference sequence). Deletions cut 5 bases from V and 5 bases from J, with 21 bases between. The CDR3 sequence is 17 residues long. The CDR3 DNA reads TGTGCCAGCAGTCCCTTAGACCTTGACAGCCAAAATGAAAAACTGTTTTTT. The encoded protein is CASSPLDLDSQNEKLFF.

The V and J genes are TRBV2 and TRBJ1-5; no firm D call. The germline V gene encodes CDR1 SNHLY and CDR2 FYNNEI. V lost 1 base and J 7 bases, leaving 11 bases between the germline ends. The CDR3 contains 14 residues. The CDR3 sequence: CASSEDGGYQPQHF. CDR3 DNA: TGTGCCAGCAGTGAAGATGGAGGTTACCAGCCCCAGCATTTT. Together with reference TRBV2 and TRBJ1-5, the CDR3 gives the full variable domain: EPEVTQTPSHQVTQMGQEVILRCVPISNHLYFYWYRQILGQKVEFLVSFYNNEISEKSEIFDDQFSVERPDGSNFTLKIRSTKLEDSAMYFCASSEDGGYQPQHFGDGTRLSIL.

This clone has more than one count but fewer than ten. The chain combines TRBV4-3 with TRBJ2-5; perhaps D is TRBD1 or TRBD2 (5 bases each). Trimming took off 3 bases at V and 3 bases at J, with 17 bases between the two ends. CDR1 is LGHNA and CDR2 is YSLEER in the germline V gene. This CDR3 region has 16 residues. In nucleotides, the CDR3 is TGCGCCAGCAGCCAGGTTGGGACCCCCGGGGAAGAGACCCAGTACTTC. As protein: CASSQVGTPGEETQYF.

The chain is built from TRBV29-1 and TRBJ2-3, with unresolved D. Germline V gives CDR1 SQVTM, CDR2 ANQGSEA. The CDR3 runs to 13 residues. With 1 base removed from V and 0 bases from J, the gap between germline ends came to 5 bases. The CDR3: CSVEVGSTDTQYF. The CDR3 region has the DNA TGCAGCGTTGAAGTGGGGAGCACAGATACGCAGTATTTT.

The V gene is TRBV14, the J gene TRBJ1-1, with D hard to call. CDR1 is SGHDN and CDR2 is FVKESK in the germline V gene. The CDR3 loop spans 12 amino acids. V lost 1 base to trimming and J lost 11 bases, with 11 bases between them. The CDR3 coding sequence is TGTGCCAGCAGCCAAGTCGGGGTTTTGGCTTTCTTT. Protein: CASSQVGVLAFF. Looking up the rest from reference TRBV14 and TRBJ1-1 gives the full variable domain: EAGVTQFPSHSVIEKGQTVTLRCDPISGHDNLYWYRRVMGKEIKFLLHFVKESKQDESGMPNNRFLAERTGGTYSTLKVQPAELEDSGVYFCASSQVGVLAFFGQGTRLTVV.

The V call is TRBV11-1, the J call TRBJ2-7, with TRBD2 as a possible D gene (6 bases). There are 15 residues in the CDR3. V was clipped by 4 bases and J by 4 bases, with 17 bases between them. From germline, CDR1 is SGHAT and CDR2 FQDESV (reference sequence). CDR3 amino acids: CASSSRGGMFYEQYF. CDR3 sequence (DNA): TGTGCCAGCAGCTCGAGGGGCGGGATGTTTTACGAGCAGTACTTC. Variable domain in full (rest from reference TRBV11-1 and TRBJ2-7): EAEVAQSPRYKITEKSQAVAFWCDPISGHATLYWYRQILGQGPELLVQFQDESVVDDSQLPKDRFSAERLKGVDSTLKIQPAELGDSAMYLCASSSRGGMFYEQYFGPGTRLTVT.

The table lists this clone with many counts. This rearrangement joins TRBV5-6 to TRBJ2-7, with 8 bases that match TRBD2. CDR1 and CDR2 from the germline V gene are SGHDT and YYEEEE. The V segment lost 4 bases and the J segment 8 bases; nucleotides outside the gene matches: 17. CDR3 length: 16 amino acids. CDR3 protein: CASSPLEREIPTKQYF. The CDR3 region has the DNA TGTGCCAGCAGCCCTCTCGAGCGGGAGATCCCGACGAAGCAGTACTTC.

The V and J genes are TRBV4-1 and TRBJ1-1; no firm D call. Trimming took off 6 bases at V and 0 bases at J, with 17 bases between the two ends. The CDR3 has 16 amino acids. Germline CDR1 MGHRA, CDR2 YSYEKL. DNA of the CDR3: TGCGCCAGCAGACTTACCTTACGGTCCTTGAACACTGAAGCTTTCTTT. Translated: CASRLTLRSLNTEAFF.

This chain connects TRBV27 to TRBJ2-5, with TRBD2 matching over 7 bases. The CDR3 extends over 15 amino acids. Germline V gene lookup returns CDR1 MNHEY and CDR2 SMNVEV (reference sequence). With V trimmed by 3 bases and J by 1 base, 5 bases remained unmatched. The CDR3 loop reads CASSLGGGFQETQYF. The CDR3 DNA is TGTGCCAGCAGTTTGGGGGGGGGTTTCCAAGAGACCCAGTACTTC.

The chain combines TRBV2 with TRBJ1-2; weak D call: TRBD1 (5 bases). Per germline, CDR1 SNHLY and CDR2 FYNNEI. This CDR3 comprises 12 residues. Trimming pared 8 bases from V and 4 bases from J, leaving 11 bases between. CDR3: CASETDSYGYTF. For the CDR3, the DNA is TGTGCCAGCGAGACAGACTCCTATGGCTACACCTTC.

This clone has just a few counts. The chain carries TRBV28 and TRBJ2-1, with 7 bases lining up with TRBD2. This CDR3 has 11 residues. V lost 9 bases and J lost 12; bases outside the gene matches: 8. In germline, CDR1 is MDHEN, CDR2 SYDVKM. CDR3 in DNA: TGTGCCAGTATTGGGACGGGAGGGCAGTTCTTC. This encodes CASIGTGGQFF.

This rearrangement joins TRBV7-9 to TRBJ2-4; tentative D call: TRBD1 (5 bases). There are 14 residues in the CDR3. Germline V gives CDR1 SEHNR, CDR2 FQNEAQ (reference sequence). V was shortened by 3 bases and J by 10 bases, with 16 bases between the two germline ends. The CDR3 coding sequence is TGTGCCAGCAGCTTTGGGCAGGGCCAAAGGATTCAGTACTTC. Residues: CASSFGQGQRIQYF.